This T cell receptor beta chain was sequenced in a study of T cell changes during pregnancy in multiple sclerosis. Profiled with immunoSEQ multiplex PCR; TCRdb holds only in-frame clones, not every one. This table has around 15,000 clones, 84% appearing once. This clone came up once. The sequence came from a female donor in good health, enrolled as a control in a pregnancy study. The input for sequencing was CD8+ T cells from peripheral blood mononuclear cells, taken in the second trimester of pregnancy.

DNA for the CDR3: TGTGCCAGCAGTCCGACTAGCGGGGGGTACAATGAGCAGTTCTTC. Protein: CASSPTSGGYNEQFF. The chain employs TRBV6-5 and TRBJ2-1; 13 bases map to TRBD2. J was trimmed by 4 bases and V by 5 bases; bases with no gene match: 2. This CDR3 is built from 15 residues. Per the germline V gene, CDR1 is MNHEY and CDR2 is SVGAGI.